This T cell receptor beta chain comes out of a study of early T cells in non-severe SARS-CoV-2 infection. This clonotype has a handful of counts. MiXCR was run by TCRdb on the 5' RACE reads, yielding one entry per CDR3 protein. Seen here are 26,000 or so distinct CDR3 sequences, approximately 4.1% observed once, and the top ten hold 6.2%. Material for sequencing was whole blood. This TCR came from an adult who was a healthcare worker with PCR-confirmed SARS-CoV-2 infection or an uninfected control (not recorded which).

DNA of the CDR3: TGCAGCGTTCTCAGAACCATGAACACTGAAGCTTTCTTT. Its translation is CSVLRTMNTEAFF. This chain joins TRBV29-1 and TRBJ1-1; D gene unclear. The length of the CDR3 is 13 residues. Germline CDR1 reads SQVTM; CDR2 reads ANQGSEA. V shed 5 bases and J shed 0 bases, with 10 bases lying between them.